The following is a TCR beta chain sequence with its context. Deletions cut 5 bases from V and 4 bases from J, with 11 bases between. This CDR3 comprises 13 residues. Germline CDR1 LNHDA, CDR2 SQIVND (reference sequence). The sample originates from a study of early T cells in non-severe SARS-CoV-2 infection. Study background: Investigators sequenced bulk RNA drawn from unsorted whole blood, and chains remained unpaired.

Unique molecular identifiers were attached to individual cDNA molecules. TCRdb re-called the 5' RACE reads with MiXCR, one entry per CDR3 protein. Found here are just under 90,000 distinct CDR3 sequences, approximately 15% of them singletons; the top ten hold roughly 6.4%. Specimen: whole blood. The origin of this receptor is an adult who was a healthcare worker with PCR-confirmed SARS-CoV-2 infection or an uninfected control (not recorded which). The rearrangement joins TRBV19 to TRBJ1-2; maybe TRBD1 (6 bases). The CDR3 region is CASSFGQFYGYTF. In DNA, the CDR3 is TGTGCCAGTAGTTTCGGACAGTTCTATGGCTACACCTTC.